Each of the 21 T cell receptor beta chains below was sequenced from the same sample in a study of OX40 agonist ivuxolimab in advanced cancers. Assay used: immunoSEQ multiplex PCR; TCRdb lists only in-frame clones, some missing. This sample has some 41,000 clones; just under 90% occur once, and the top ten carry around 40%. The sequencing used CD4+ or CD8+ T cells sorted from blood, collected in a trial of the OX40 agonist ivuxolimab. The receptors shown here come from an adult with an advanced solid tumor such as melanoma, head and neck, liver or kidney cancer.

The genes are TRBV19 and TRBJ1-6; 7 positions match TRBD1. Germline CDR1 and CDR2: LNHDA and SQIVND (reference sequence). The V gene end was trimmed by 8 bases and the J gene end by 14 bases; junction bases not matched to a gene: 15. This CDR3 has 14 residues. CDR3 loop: CASDTGTAGTTLHF. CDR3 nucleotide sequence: TGTGCCAGTGATACCGGGACAGCCGGCACCACCCTCCACTTT. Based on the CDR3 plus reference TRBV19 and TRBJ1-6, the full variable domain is DGGITQSPKYLFRKEGQNVTLSCEQNLNHDAMYWYRQDPGQGLRLIYYSQIVNDFQKGDIAEGYSVSREKKESFPLTVTSAQKNPTAFYLCASDTGTAGTTLHFGNGTRLTVT.

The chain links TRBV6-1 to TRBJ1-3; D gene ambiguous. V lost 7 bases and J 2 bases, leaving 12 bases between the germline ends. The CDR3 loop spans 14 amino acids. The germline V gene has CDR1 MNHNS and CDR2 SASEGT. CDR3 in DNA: TGTGCCAGCACAGGCGGGGTGGCTGGAAACACCATATATTTT. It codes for CASTGGVAGNTIYF.

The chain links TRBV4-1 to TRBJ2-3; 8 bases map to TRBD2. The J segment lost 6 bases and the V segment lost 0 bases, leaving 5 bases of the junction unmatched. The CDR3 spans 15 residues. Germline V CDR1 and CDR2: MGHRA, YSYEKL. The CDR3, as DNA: TGCGCCAGCAGCCAAGATCCGGGGGGGCGGGATACGCAGTATTTT. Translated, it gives CASSQDPGGRDTQYF.

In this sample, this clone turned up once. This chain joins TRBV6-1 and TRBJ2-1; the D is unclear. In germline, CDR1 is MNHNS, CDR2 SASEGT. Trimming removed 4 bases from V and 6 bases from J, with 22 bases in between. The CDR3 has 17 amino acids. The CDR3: CASSVYALNTKTNEQFF. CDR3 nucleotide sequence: TGTGCCAGCAGTGTCTACGCTCTAAATACAAAGACCAATGAGCAGTTCTTC.

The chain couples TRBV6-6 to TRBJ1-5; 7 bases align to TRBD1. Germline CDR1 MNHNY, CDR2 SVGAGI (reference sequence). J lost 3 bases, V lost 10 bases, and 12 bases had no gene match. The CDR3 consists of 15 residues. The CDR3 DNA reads TGTGCCACCGCGTACAGACAGGGAAACAATCAGCCCCAGCATTTT. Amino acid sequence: CATAYRQGNNQPQHF.

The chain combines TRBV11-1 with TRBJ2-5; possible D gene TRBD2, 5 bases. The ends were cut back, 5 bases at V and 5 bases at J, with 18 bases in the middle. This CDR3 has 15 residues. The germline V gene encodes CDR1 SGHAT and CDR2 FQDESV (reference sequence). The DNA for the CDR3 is TGTGCCAGCAGCCCACAACGTACGTGGAGGGAGACCCAGTACTTC. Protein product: CASSPQRTWRETQYF.

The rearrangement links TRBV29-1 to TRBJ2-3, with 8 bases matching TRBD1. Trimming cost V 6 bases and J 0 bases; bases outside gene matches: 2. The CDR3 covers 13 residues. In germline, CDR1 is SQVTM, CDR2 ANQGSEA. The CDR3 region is CSVGDRSTDTQYF. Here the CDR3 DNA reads TGCAGCGTGGGGGACAGGAGCACAGATACGCAGTATTTT.

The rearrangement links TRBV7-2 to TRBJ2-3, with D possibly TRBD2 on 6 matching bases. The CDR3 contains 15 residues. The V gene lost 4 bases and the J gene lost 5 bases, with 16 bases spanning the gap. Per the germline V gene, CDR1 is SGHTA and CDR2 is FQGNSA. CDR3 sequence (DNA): TGTGCCAGCAGCTCGGGGGTAGGATACGGAGATACGCAGTATTTT. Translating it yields CASSSGVGYGDTQYF.

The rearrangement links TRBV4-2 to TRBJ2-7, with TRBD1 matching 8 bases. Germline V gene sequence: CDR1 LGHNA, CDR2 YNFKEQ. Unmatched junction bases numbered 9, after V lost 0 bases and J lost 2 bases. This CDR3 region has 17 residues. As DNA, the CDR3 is TGTGCCAGCAGCCAAGATGGAATCGGGACAGGAACCTACGAGCAGTACTTC. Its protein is CASSQDGIGTGTYEQYF.

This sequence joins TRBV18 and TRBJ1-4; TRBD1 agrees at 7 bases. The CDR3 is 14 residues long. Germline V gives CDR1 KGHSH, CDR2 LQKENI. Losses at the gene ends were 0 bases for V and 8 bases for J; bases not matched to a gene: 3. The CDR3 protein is CASSPPGGREKLFF. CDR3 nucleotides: TGTGCCAGCTCACCACCAGGGGGCAGAGAAAAACTGTTTTTT.

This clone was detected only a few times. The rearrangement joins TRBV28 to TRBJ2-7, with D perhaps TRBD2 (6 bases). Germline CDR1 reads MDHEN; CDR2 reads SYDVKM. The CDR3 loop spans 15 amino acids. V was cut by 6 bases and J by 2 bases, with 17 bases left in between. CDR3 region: CASRSDRGSTYEQYF. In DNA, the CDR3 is TGTGCCAGCAGGTCGGACCGGGGGTCGACCTACGAGCAGTACTTC.

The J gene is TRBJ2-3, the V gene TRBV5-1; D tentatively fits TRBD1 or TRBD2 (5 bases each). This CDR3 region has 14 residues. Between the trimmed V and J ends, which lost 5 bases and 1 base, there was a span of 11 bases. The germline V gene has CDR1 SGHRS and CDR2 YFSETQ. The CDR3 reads CASSTGQGTDTQYF. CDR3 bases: TGCGCCAGCAGTACGGGGCAGGGCACAGATACGCAGTATTTT.

The CDR3 DNA reads as TGTGCCAGCAGTTCCACAGGGGGCGGACAGACCCAGTACTTC. Translating gives CASSSTGGGQTQYF. This sequence joins TRBV6-5 and TRBJ2-5; the match to TRBD1 covers 9 bases. The length of the CDR3 is 14 residues. CDR1 is MNHEY, CDR2 SVGAGI, per germline. The V and J ends lost 4 bases and 6 bases, in that order; junction bases with no gene match: 6.

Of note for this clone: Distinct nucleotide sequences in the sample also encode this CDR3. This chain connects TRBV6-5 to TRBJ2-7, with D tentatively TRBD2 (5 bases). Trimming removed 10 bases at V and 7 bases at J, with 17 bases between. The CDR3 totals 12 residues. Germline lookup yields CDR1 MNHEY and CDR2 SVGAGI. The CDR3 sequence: CATKGNTGEQYF. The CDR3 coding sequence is TGTGCCACCAAGGGAAACACGGGGGAGCAGTACTTC.

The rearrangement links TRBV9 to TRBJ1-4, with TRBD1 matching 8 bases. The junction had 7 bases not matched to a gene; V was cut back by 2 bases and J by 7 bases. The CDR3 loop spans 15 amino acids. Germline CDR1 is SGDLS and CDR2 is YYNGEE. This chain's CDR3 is CASSVSGTGSEKLFF. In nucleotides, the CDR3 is TGTGCCAGCAGCGTCTCCGGGACAGGAAGTGAAAAACTGTTTTTT.

CDR3 bases: TGTGCCAGCAGCTCTACTGGGGCGAATGAGCAGTTCTTC. This translates into CASSSTGANEQFF. This chain links TRBV11-3 with TRBJ2-1, with D possibly matching TRBD1 (5 bases). V gave up 4 bases and J gave up 7 bases, with 11 bases separating them. The CDR3 loop spans 13 amino acids. Germline V CDR1 and CDR2: SGHNT, YENEEA.

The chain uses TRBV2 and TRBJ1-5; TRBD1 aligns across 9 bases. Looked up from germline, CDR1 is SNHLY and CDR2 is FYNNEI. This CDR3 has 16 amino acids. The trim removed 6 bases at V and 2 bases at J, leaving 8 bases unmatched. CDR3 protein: CASRNRGHEGNQPQHF. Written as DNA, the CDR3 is TGTGCCAGCAGGAACAGGGGGCATGAGGGCAATCAGCCCCAGCATTTT.

The CDR3 coding sequence is TGTGCCAGCAGTACCACAGGGGGTCGAGAGACCCAGTACTTC. Its protein product is CASSTTGGRETQYF. The chain has TRBV5-4 and TRBJ2-5; 8 nucleotides align to TRBD1. Germline V lookup: CDR1 SGHNT, CDR2 YYREEE (reference sequence). Unmatched junction bases numbered 7, after V lost 5 bases and J lost 4 bases. CDR3 length: 14 residues.

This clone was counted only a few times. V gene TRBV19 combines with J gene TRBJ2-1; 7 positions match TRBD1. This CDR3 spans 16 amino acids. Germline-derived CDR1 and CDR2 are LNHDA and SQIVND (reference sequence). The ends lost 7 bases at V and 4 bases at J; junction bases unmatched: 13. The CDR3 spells CASNSRTGVSYNEQFF. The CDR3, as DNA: TGTGCCAGTAACTCCCGAACAGGGGTGTCTTACAATGAGCAGTTCTTC.

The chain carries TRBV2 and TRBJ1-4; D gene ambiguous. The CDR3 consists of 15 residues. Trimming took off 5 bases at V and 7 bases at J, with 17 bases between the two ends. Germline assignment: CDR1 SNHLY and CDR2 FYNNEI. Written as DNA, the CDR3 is TGTGCCAGCAGTACCGGGGTGGGGTTGGGTGAAAAACTGTTTTTT. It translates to CASSTGVGLGEKLFF.

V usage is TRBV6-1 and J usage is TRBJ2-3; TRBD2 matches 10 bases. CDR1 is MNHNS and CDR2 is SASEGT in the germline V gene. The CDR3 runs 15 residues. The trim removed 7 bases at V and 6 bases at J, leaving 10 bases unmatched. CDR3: CASKTSGTGWDTQYF. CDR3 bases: TGTGCCAGCAAAACTAGCGGGACCGGGTGGGATACGCAGTATTTT.